A selection of T cell receptor beta chains follows, all from one sample in a study of tumor-infiltrating lymphocytes in oesophageal squamous cell carcinoma. TCRdb recomputed calls from the PCR reads with MiXCR, one row per CDR3 protein. This table has 19,000 or so distinct CDR3 sequences, 35% to 40% appearing once. The sample taken for sequencing was esophageal tumor tissue. Receptors originate from a male donor with esophageal squamous cell carcinoma. The CDR3 runs from the conserved cysteine through the conserved F or W. A D gene is named only where the DNA matches it firmly. Size values are once, few and many counts, or a class for expanded clones, and some rows have none.

TRBJ2-1,NA,many,TRBV6-1,CASSFDNEQFF,TGTGCCAGCAGTTTCGACAATGAGCAGTTCTTC
TRBJ2-7,TRBD2,NA,TRBV5-1,CASSWGLAGQAEQYF,TGCGCCAGCAGCTGGGGACTAGCGGGGCAGGCCGAGCAGTACTTC
TRBJ2-5,NA,NA,TRBV7-2,CASKRAVPAADTQYF,TGTGCCAGCAAAAGGGCGGTACCGGCTGCAGATACGCAGTACTTC
TRBJ1-1,NA,NA,TRBV6-9,CASSDGEFTEAFF,TGTGCCAGCAGCGACGGGGAGTTCACTGAAGCTTTCTTT
TRBJ1-2,NA,many,TRBV11-2,CASSLGLGTRTANYGYTF,TGTGCCAGCAGCTTAGGCCTAGGGACTCGGACAGCTAACTATGGCTACACCTTC
TRBJ2-3,TRBD2,NA,TRBV7-3,CASSLNIGSGSVDTQYF,TGTGCCAGCAGCTTAAATATCGGTAGCGGGAGCGTAGATACGCAGTATTTT
TRBJ2-1,NA,few,TRBV7-9,CASSATGQDEQFF,TGTGCCAGCAGCGCAACAGGGCAGGATGAGCAGTTCTTC
TRBJ2-5,NA,NA,TRBV7-2,CASSLNWEETQYF,TGTGCCAGCAGCTTAAACTGGGAGGAGACCCAGTACTTC
TRBJ2-7,NA,NA,TRBV29-1,CSVGSPSGVSYEQYF,TGCAGCGTCGGTTCTCCTAGTGGGGTTTCCTACGAGCAGTACTTC
TRBJ2-1,TRBD1,NA,TRBV7-6,CASRRGQGGNEQFF,TGTGCCAGCAGACGGGGACAGGGAGGCAATGAGCAGTTCTTC
TRBJ2-7,NA,many,TRBV10-3,CAITPGGRSYEQYF,TGTGCCATCACGCCCGGGGGTCGCTCCTACGAGCAGTACTTC
TRBJ2-7,NA,many,TRBV7-6,CASSLPDSYEQYF,TGTGCCAGCAGCTTACCCGACAGTTACGAGCAGTACTTC
TRBJ2-1,TRBD2,NA,TRBV7-9,CASSLALTSGSLNEQFF,TGTGCCAGCAGCTTAGCGCTGACTAGCGGGAGTCTGAATGAGCAGTTCTTC
TRBJ2-1,NA,many,TRBV20-1,CSASPGNNEQFF,TGCAGTGCTAGTCCCGGGAACAATGAGCAGTTCTTC
TRBJ2-4,NA,NA,TRBV7-4,CASSLQGLKAKNIQYF,TGTGCCAGCAGTCTACAGGGACTGAAAGCCAAAAACATTCAGTACTTC
TRBJ2-6,NA,NA,TRBV15,CATSPPPSGANVLTF,TGTGCCACCAGCCCCCCCCCCTCTGGGGCCAACGTCCTGACTTTC
TRBJ2-5,NA,NA,TRBV9,CASSVVGGPETQYF,TGTGCCAGCAGCGTAGTGGGGGGCCCGGAGACCCAGTACTTC
TRBJ2-1,TRBD1,many,TRBV18,CASSPGQGRDEQFF,TGTGCCAGCTCACCGGGACAGGGGCGAGATGAGCAGTTCTTC
TRBJ1-5,TRBD1,many,TRBV6-1,CASSTGGNQPQHF,TGTGCCAGCAGTACAGGGGGCAATCAGCCCCAGCATTTT
TRBJ2-2,NA,many,TRBV6-1,CASSELPSRADTGELFF,TGTGCCAGCAGTGAACTCCCTAGCAGAGCCGACACCGGGGAGCTGTTTTTT
TRBJ2-1,TRBD2,NA,TRBV6-1,CASRGTSGSNYNEQFF,TGTGCCAGCAGAGGGACTAGCGGGAGTAACTACAATGAGCAGTTCTTC
TRBJ2-3,NA,medium-sized,TRBV7-6,CASSPLALVADTQYF,TGTGCCAGCAGCCCGCTAGCGCTAGTGGCAGATACGCAGTATTTT
TRBJ2-7,TRBD1,many,TRBV6-1,CASSPRAGGGYEQYF,TGTGCCAGCAGTCCCCGGGCAGGGGGCGGATACGAGCAGTACTTC